Here is one TCR beta chain with its context. What it binds is not known. Germline V gene lookup returns CDR1 SGHRS and CDR2 YFSETQ. V was trimmed by 0 bases and J by 1 base, leaving 13 bases between them. The CDR3 covers 16 residues. The data originate from a study of T cell responses to AZD1222 COVID-19 vaccine. Study-wide results and caveats: Spike-specific TCRs gained breadth and depth after people received two AZD1222 doses.

Assay: immunoSEQ multiplex PCR; the TCRdb copy retains only in-frame clones and omits some. The sample contains about 130,000 clones, approximately 85% of which appear only once. The sequence was obtained from an adult who received the AZD1222 COVID-19 vaccine. This sample comprised peripheral blood, obtained 28 days after the second AZD1222 dose. The chain is built from TRBV5-1 and TRBJ1-1; TRBD1 is a possible D gene (6 bases). The CDR3 spells CASSLVGGGGNTEAFF. The CDR3 DNA reads TGCGCCAGCAGCTTGGTGGGGGGCGGCGGGAACACTGAAGCTTTCTTT.